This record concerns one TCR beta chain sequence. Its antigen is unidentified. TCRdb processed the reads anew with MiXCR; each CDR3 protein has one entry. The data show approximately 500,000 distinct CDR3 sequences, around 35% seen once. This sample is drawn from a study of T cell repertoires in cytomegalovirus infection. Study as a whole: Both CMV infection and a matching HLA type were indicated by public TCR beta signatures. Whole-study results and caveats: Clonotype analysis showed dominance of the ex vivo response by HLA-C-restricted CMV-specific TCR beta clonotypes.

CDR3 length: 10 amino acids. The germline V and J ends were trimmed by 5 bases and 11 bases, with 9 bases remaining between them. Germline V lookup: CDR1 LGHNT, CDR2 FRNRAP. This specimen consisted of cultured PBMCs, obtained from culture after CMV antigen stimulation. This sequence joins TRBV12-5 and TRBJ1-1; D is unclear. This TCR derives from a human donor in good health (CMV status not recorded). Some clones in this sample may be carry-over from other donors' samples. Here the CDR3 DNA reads TGTGCTAGTGGTGGGAATTCGGCTTTCTTT. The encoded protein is CASGGNSAFF.